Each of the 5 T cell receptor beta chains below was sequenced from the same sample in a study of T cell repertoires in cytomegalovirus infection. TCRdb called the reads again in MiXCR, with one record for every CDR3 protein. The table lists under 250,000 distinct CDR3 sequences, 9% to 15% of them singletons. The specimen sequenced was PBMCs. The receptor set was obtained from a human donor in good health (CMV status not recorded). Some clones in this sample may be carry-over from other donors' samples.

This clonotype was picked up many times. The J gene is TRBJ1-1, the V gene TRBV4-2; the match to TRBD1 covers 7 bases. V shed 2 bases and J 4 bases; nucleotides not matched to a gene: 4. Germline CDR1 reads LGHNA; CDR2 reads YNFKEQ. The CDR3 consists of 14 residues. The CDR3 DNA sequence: TGTGCCAGCAGCCAAACACAGGGGAGCACTGAAGCTTTCTTT. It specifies CASSQTQGSTEAFF.

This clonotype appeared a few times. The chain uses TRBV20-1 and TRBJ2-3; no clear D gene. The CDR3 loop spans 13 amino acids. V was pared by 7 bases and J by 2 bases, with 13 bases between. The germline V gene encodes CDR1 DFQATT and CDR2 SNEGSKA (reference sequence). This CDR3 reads CSVRPANTDTQYF. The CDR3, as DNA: TGCAGTGTCAGGCCCGCTAACACAGATACGCAGTATTTT.

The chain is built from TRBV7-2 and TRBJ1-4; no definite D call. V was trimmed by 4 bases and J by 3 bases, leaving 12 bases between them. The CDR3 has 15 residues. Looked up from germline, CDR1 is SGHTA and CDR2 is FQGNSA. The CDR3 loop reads CASSSPGSPNEKLFF. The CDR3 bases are TGTGCCAGCAGCTCCCCGGGGAGTCCTAATGAAAAACTGTTTTTT.

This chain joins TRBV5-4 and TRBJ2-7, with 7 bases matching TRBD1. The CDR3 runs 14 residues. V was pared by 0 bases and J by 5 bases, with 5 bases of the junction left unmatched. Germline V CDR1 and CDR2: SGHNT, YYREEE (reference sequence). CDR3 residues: CASSLGQGRNEQYF. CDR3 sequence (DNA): TGTGCCAGCAGCTTGGGACAGGGACGGAACGAGCAGTACTTC.

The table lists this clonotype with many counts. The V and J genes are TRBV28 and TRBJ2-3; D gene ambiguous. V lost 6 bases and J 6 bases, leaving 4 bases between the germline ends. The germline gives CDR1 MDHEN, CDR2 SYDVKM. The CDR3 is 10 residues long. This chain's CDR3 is CASSSDTQYF. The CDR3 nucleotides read TGTGCCAGCAGCTCTGATACGCAGTATTTT.